The 12 T cell receptor beta chains presented below share a single source sample, sequenced in a study of blood T cell repertoires in COVID-19. Method: immunoSEQ multiplex PCR; TCRdb's copy keeps in-frame clones and lacks some. Found here are around 250,000 clones, approximately 82% of them singletons; the top ten hold approximately 6%. Input material: peripheral blood. Source of these receptors: a man aged 80 or over with acute or convalescent COVID-19.

The chain couples TRBV3-1 (or the pseudogene TRBV3-2) to TRBJ2-2; TRBD2 matches 9 bases. The CDR3 loop spans 17 amino acids. CDR1 LGHDT and CDR2 YNNKEL come from the germline V gene (reference sequence). V shed 1 base and J 4 bases; nucleotides not matched to a gene: 7. The DNA of the CDR3 is TGTGCCAGCAGCCAAGCGATGAGCGGGGGGCCCACCGGGGAGCTGTTTTTT. This codes for CASSQAMSGGPTGELFF.

This sequence joins TRBV5-4 and TRBJ2-7; TRBD2 agrees at 11 bases. Trimming took 0 bases from V and 3 from J; bases not matched to a gene: 2. The germline V gene encodes CDR1 SGHNT and CDR2 YYREEE (reference sequence). The length of the CDR3 is 15 residues. The CDR3 bases are TGTGCCAGCAGCTTGGCTGGGACTAGCGGCTACGAGCAGTACTTC. This codes for CASSLAGTSGYEQYF.

The chain joins TRBV30 to TRBJ1-1; TRBD1 might be the D (5 bases). The CDR3 spans 14 residues. Germline values: CDR1 GTSNPN, CDR2 SVGIG (reference sequence). V lost 3 bases and J 3 bases, leaving 14 bases between the germline ends. CDR3 nucleotide sequence: TGTGCCTGGAGAGGACTGGGGGGATACACTGAAGCTTTCTTT. It encodes CAWRGLGGYTEAFF.

This chain joins TRBV7-8 and TRBJ2-5; 9 nucleotides agree with TRBD2. V was clipped by 3 bases and J by 2 bases; unmatched bases: 7. The CDR3 loop spans 16 amino acids. Germline loops: CDR1 SGHVS, CDR2 FQNEAQ. The CDR3: CASSLLLAGQQETQYF. The CDR3 DNA sequence: TGTGCCAGCAGCTTGTTACTAGCGGGTCAACAAGAGACCCAGTACTTC.

The rearrangement uses TRBV5-1 and TRBJ1-6, with TRBD1 matching over 9 bases. V was clipped by 5 bases and J by 10 bases; unmatched bases: 7. Germline V CDR1 and CDR2: SGHRS, YFSETQ. The CDR3 spans 14 residues. In nucleotides, the CDR3 is TGCGCCAGCAGTCCGGGACAGGGAGGCTCACCCCTCCACTTT. Translated, it gives CASSPGQGGSPLHF.

The chain carries TRBV5-1 and TRBJ2-2; 13 nucleotides agree with TRBD2. The CDR3 consists of 14 residues. The junction had 5 bases not matched to a gene; V was cut back by 5 bases and J by 10 bases. Germline V lookup: CDR1 SGHRS, CDR2 YFSETQ. The CDR3 coding sequence is TGCGCCAGCAGATCCGGGACTAGCGGGATGGAGCTGTTTTTT. This codes for CASRSGTSGMELFF.

V is TRBV2 and J is TRBJ1-1; D is unresolved. The V end lost 4 bases, the J end lost 1 base, and 7 bases lay between the germline ends. Germline CDR1 is SNHLY and CDR2 is FYNNEI. The length of the CDR3 is 13 residues. CDR3 sequence (DNA): TGTGCCAGCAGTGTATCAGGGAACACTGAAGCTTTCTTT. It codes for CASSVSGNTEAFF.

This clone was counted a few times. This chain uses TRBV5-1 with TRBJ2-2; TRBD1 matches 8 bases. The V segment lost 2 bases and the J segment 6 bases; nucleotides outside the gene matches: 6. Germline CDR1 SGHRS, CDR2 YFSETQ. The CDR3 has 15 residues. In DNA form, the CDR3 reads TGCGCCAGCAGCTTCGGAAAACAGGGGGCCGGGGAGCTGTTTTTT. This codes for CASSFGKQGAGELFF.

This rearrangement joins TRBV11-2 to TRBJ1-2, with a possible D match to TRBD1 (5 bases). The CDR3 sequence is 12 residues long. Germline lookup yields CDR1 SGHAT and CDR2 FQNNGV. V was trimmed by 4 bases and J by 7 bases, leaving 10 bases between them. The CDR3 protein is CASSSEGAGYTF. The CDR3 DNA is TGTGCCAGCAGCTCGGAAGGGGCTGGCTACACCTTC.

V gene TRBV6-5 combines with J gene TRBJ1-1, with 10 positions matching TRBD1. With V trimmed by 8 bases and J by 1 base, 4 bases remained unmatched. There are 14 residues in the CDR3. Germline V gene lookup returns CDR1 MNHEY and CDR2 SVGAGI. CDR3 in DNA: TGTGCCAGCCCCCGACAGGGGGCGAACACTGAAGCTTTCTTT. As protein: CASPRQGANTEAFF.

The DNA of the CDR3 is TGTGCCAGCAGACTTAGCGGGAGTCAAGAGACCCAGTACTTC. Translation gives CASRLSGSQETQYF. The chain carries TRBV5-4 and TRBJ2-5; 9 nucleotides line up with TRBD2. Per germline, CDR1 SGHNT and CDR2 YYREEE (reference sequence). The CDR3 is 14 residues long. Trimming removed 5 bases from V and 2 bases from J; junction bases left unmatched: 4.

DNA of the CDR3: TGTGCCAGTATAAACAGGGGGCCCTGTAATCAGCCCCAGCATTTT. This encodes CASINRGPCNQPQHF. The rearrangement joins TRBV19 to TRBJ1-5; 9 bases are shared with TRBD1. The trim removed 7 bases at V and 4 bases at J, leaving 8 bases unmatched. This CDR3 contains 15 residues. Looked up from germline, CDR1 is LNHDA and CDR2 is SQIVND (reference sequence).